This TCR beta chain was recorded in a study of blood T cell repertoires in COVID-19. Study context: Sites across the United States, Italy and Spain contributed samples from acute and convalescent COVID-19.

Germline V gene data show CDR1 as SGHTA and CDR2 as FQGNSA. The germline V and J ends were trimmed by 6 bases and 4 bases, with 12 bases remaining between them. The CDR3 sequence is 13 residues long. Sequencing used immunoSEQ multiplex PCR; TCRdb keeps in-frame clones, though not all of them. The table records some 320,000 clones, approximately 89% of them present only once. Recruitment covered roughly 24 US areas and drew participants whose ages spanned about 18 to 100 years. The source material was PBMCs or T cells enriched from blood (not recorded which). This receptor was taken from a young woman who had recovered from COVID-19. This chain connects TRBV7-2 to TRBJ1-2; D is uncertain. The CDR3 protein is CASRQLLSYGYTF. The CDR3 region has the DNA TGTGCCAGCAGACAGCTACTTAGCTATGGCTACACCTTC.